This T cell receptor (beta chain) is drawn from a study of T-cell reconstitution after alpha-beta-depleted transplantation in children. Regarding the study as a whole: A year post-transplant, T-cell counts and diversity derived mostly from newly produced T cells.

For this clonotype: The antigen remains undetermined.

Trimming stripped 5 bases from V and 9 bases from J, with 14 bases between. The length of the CDR3 is 14 residues. Preparation of the TCRbeta library involved a method that used unique molecular identifiers. In TCRdb, the PCR reads were re-called with MiXCR into one record per CDR3 protein. The top ten hold just under 5% of the sample, which has some 830,000 distinct CDR3 sequences, about 16% seen once. Sequenced material: PBMCs, mostly from graft donor cells, taken 360 days after TCRalphabeta/CD19-depleted stem cell transplant. The chain joins TRBV12-3 or TRBV12-4 to TRBJ1-6, with a weak D call TRBD1 (6 bases). The source is a male patient younger than 18 who had a stem cell transplant for acute lymphoblastic leukemia, so the T cells may come from the graft donor. The CDR3 sequence is CASSTTGWISPLHF. DNA of the CDR3: TGTGCCAGCAGTACCACAGGGTGGATTTCACCCCTCCACTTT.